This T cell receptor beta chain comes out of a study of human T cells and chemical hapten exposure. Study results and caveats: With patch test score, the counts of PT1 expanded TCRs showed a positive correlation. Donors' alopecia may make their immune response differ from healthy people's.

This clonotype showed up many times. The antigen remains undetermined. Time point reported: patch test 1, 2 weeks after DPC sensitization. Treatment of the sample: therapeutic diphenylcyclopropenone sensitization with weekly scalp DPC. The donor pool consisted of alopecia patients aged 18 to 70 years, considered suitable for DPC. CDR3 length: 13 amino acids. Germline CDR1 is SEHNR and CDR2 is FQNEAQ (reference sequence). J lost 7 bases, V lost 10 bases, and 10 bases had no gene match. Each CDR3 protein gets one entry after TCRdb re-called the RACE reads with MiXCR. The repertoire holds some 49,000 distinct CDR3 sequences, with around 9.3% as singletons.

The gene calls are TRBV7-9 and TRBJ2-1; 7 nucleotides agree with TRBD2. The sequenced sample was whole blood, obtained in connection with sensitization to the hapten diphenylcyclopropenone (DPC). This clonotype originated in a woman in her 50s with alopecia areata. Some clones in this sample may be carry-over from other donors' samples. CDR3 in amino acids: CATGEGGGNEQFF. The CDR3 nucleotides are TGTGCCACCGGGGAGGGTGGCGGGAATGAGCAGTTCTTC.